One sample yielded the 24 T cell receptor beta chains listed below, sequenced in a study of CD8+CD57+ T cells in acquired aplastic anemia. TCR beta VDJ combinations and CDR3 sequences were profiled from genomic DNA. Via MiXCR, TCRdb re-called the reads, giving one row per CDR3 protein. Here the sample spans some 150,000 distinct CDR3 sequences, 52% being singletons. Whoever was chosen for sequencing had shown CD8+CD57+ cell expansion by flow cytometry. Sequencing was done on a sample of sorted CD4+, CD8+, or CD8+CD57+ T cells (not recorded which) from PBMCs. All receptors derive from a human donor with aplastic anemia.

This clonotype appeared many times. This sequence joins TRBV9 and TRBJ2-3; D possibly corresponds to TRBD1 (5 bases). Germline V gene data show CDR1 as SGDLS and CDR2 as YYNGEE. The CDR3 is 14 amino acids. V was trimmed by 2 bases and J by 7 bases, leaving 14 bases between them. CDR3 region: CASSVGQRFHTQYF. The CDR3 nucleotides read TGTGCCAGCAGCGTGGGGCAGCGTTTCCATACGCAGTATTTT. The full variable domain, in which reference TRBV9 and TRBJ2-3 provide the parts outside the CDR3, is DSGVTQTPKHLITATGQRVTLRCSPRSGDLSVYWYQQSLDQGLQFLIQYYNGEERAKGNILERFSAQQFPDLHSELNLSSLELGDSALYFCASSVGQRFHTQYFGPGTRLTVL.

V gene TRBV20-1 combines with J gene TRBJ2-3; D is perhaps TRBD1 (5 bases). This CDR3 has 13 residues. Trimming removed 3 bases from V and 3 bases from J, with 10 bases in between. The V gene's germline CDR1 is DFQATT and CDR2 SNEGSKA (reference sequence). CDR3 DNA sequence: TGCAGTGCTAGTAACAGGCCGACAGATACGCAGTATTTT. Its translation: CSASNRPTDTQYF.

This clonotype showed up many times. The chain joins TRBV29-1 to TRBJ2-7, with D possibly TRBD1 on 6 matching bases. The germline gives CDR1 SQVTM, CDR2 ANQGSEA. The ends were cut back, 6 bases at V and 3 bases at J, with 12 bases in the middle. The CDR3 spans 12 residues. The CDR3 DNA reads as TGCAGCGTAAAGACAGGTGACTACGAGCAGTACTTC. It codes for CSVKTGDYEQYF.

Regarding this clonotype: The junction and the germline gene differ at one end; a read error may be behind it. The chain joins TRBV9 to TRBJ2-6, with D possibly TRBD1 on 5 matching bases. This CDR3 spans 15 amino acids. Germline V gene data show CDR1 as SGDLS and CDR2 as YYNGEE. The CDR3 DNA sequence: TGTGCCAGCAGCCCTTACGGCTCTGGGGCCAACGTCCTGACCTTC. Residues: CASSPYGSGANVLTF. The variable domain in full, with the rest retrieved from reference TRBV9 and TRBJ2-6, is DSGVTQTPKHLITATGQRVTLRCSPRSGDLSVYWYQQSLDQGLQFLIQYYNGEERAKGNILERFSAQQFPDLHSELNLSSLELGDSALYFCASSPYGSGANVLTFGAGSRLTVL.

The chain couples TRBV6-1 to TRBJ1-1, with TRBD1 matching over 10 bases. The CDR3 has 14 residues. The germline V gene encodes CDR1 MNHNS and CDR2 SASEGT. V was pared by 5 bases and J by 4 bases, with 4 bases of the junction left unmatched. As DNA, the CDR3 is TGTGCCAGCAGTACACGGACAGGGGGCACTGAAGCTTTCTTT. Translating gives CASSTRTGGTEAFF.

This clonotype was counted a few times. A read error may explain this, as a much larger clone is one base away. The chain links TRBV10-3 to TRBJ1-1; 7 nucleotides match TRBD1. Germline CDR1 ENHRY, CDR2 SYGVKD. The CDR3 has 11 residues. V shed 6 bases and J 14 bases; nucleotides not matched to a gene: 9. CDR3 nucleotide sequence: TGTGCCATCAGAGTGACAGGGCTAGACTTCTTT. Its protein product is CAIRVTGLDFF.

The chain joins TRBV10-3 to TRBJ2-1, with TRBD2 matching over 8 bases. CDR3 length: 13 amino acids. Trimming removed 9 bases from V and 6 bases from J; junction bases left unmatched: 7. The germline V gene encodes CDR1 ENHRY and CDR2 SYGVKD. CDR3 in DNA: TGTGCCATTAGCCTAGCGGGTGGCAATGAGCAGTTCTTC. Encoded protein: CAISLAGGNEQFF.

This clonotype was counted at least ten times. V is TRBV4-3 and J is TRBJ1-2, with D possibly matching TRBD1 (5 bases). CDR1 LGHNA and CDR2 YSLEER come from the germline V gene. Trimming cost V 0 bases and J 0 bases, with 14 bases left between them. The CDR3 is made up of 17 amino acids. The CDR3 reads CASSQDRGALANYGYTF. The CDR3 DNA is TGCGCCAGCAGCCAAGATCGAGGGGCCCTAGCTAACTATGGCTACACCTTC.

The chain joins TRBV15 to TRBJ2-5; maybe TRBD2 (5 bases). The CDR3 sequence is 14 residues long. Germline values: CDR1 LNHNV, CDR2 YYDKDF (reference sequence). V was cut by 3 bases and J by 8 bases, with 16 bases left in between. Here the CDR3 DNA reads TGTGCCACCAGCAGGGACCGGGATCAAGGAACCCAGTACTTC. Translation: CATSRDRDQGTQYF.

This clonotype was counted a few times. The chain has TRBV6-1 and TRBJ2-5; 10 bases are a match to TRBD2. The CDR3 is 16 residues long. Germline CDR1 and CDR2: MNHNS and SASEGT. J lost 1 base, V lost 6 bases, and 8 bases had no gene match. The CDR3 region is CASSTGTSEAQETQYF. CDR3 bases: TGTGCCAGCAGCACGGGGACTAGCGAGGCCCAAGAGACCCAGTACTTC.

Only a few counts were recorded for this clonotype. This chain links TRBV27 with TRBJ2-7, with 8 bases fitting TRBD1. The CDR3 is 14 amino acids. CDR1 and CDR2 (germline): MNHEY, SMNVEV (reference sequence). V was pared by 3 bases and J by 3 bases, with 4 bases of the junction left unmatched. DNA for the CDR3: TGTGCCAGCAGTTTGCCCGGGACAGGCTACGAGCAGTACTTC. Protein product: CASSLPGTGYEQYF.

This clonotype was seen only once. V gene TRBV15 combines with J gene TRBJ1-5; D perhaps matches TRBD1 (5 bases). Germline CDR1 reads LNHNV; CDR2 reads YYDKDF (reference sequence). Trimming left V 0 bases short and J 1 base short, with 13 bases between. This CDR3 is built from 17 residues. CDR3 DNA sequence: TGTGCCACCAGCAGAGATAGGGGCAGCAAAAGCAATCAGCCCCAGCATTTT. Protein: CATSRDRGSKSNQPQHF.

The chain employs TRBV5-1 and TRBJ2-7, with D uncertain. CDR1 and CDR2 (germline): SGHRS, YFSETQ. This CDR3 comprises 9 residues. CDR3 nucleotide sequence: TGCTCAGGCCCCTACGAGCAGTACTTC. Its translation: CSGPYEQYF.

The CDR3: CSLRQDNYGYTF. CDR3 coding DNA: TGCAGCCTAAGACAGGACAACTATGGCTACACCTTC. The chain links TRBV29-1 to TRBJ1-2; perhaps TRBD1 as D (6 bases). Germline V gives CDR1 SQVTM, CDR2 ANQGSEA. The CDR3 totals 12 residues. The V and J ends lost 8 bases and 2 bases respectively, with 12 bases between them.

CDR3 amino acids: CASSDNYGTNQETQYF. In DNA, the CDR3 is TGTGCCAGCAGCGATAATTACGGGACTAACCAAGAGACCCAGTACTTC. This rearrangement joins TRBV7-6 to TRBJ2-5; 7 bases map to TRBD2. Trimming removed 5 bases from V and 0 bases from J; junction bases left unmatched: 9. The length of the CDR3 is 16 residues. Germline V CDR1 and CDR2: SGHVS, FNYEAQ.

Here the CDR3 reads CATSDLDSTDTQYF. As DNA, the CDR3 is TGTGCCACCAGTGATCTAGACTCGACAGATACGCAGTATTTT. The gene calls are TRBV24-1 and TRBJ2-3; D is unresolved. Between the trimmed V and J ends, which lost 3 bases and 3 bases, there was a span of 9 bases. Germline values: CDR1 KGHDR, CDR2 SFDVKD. The CDR3 contains 14 residues.

This clonotype has a count of ten or more. The genes are TRBV7-2 and TRBJ2-7; TRBD1 might be the D (5 bases). Germline V gene sequence: CDR1 SGHTA, CDR2 FQGNSA. Deletions cut 3 bases from V and 3 bases from J, with 12 bases between. This CDR3 is built from 14 residues. The CDR3, as DNA: TGTGCCAGCAGCTTTGGGGCCAGCCTCTACGAGCAGTACTTC. Protein sequence: CASSFGASLYEQYF.

This chain uses TRBV20-1 with TRBJ2-3, with TRBD2 matching over 8 bases. Germline loops: CDR1 DFQATT, CDR2 SNEGSKA (reference sequence). This CDR3 has 20 amino acids. Trimming cost V 0 bases and J 0 bases; bases outside gene matches: 17. The CDR3 region is CSARDLMSYRGLESTDTQYF. In nucleotides, the CDR3 is TGCAGTGCTAGAGATCTCATGTCATACCGGGGACTAGAAAGCACAGATACGCAGTATTTT.

A few counts support this clonotype. The chain couples TRBV19 to TRBJ1-6; 8 bases line up with TRBD1. The germline CDR1 and CDR2 sequences are LNHDA and SQIVND (reference sequence). This CDR3 region has 14 residues. Losses at the gene ends were 5 bases for V and 10 bases for J; bases not matched to a gene: 7. The CDR3 DNA reads TGTGCCAGTAGTCCGACAGGGGAAGGGTCACCCCTCCACTTT. Translation: CASSPTGEGSPLHF.

The rearrangement links TRBV7-9 to TRBJ1-3; D possibly corresponds to TRBD1 (6 bases). Trimming took off 4 bases at V and 2 bases at J, with 9 bases between the two ends. The CDR3 runs to 14 residues. Germline CDR1 reads SEHNR; CDR2 reads FQNEAQ (reference sequence). The CDR3 spells CASSSDRAGNTIYF. The CDR3 nucleotides read TGTGCCAGCAGCTCGGACAGAGCTGGAAACACCATATATTTT.

The chain employs TRBV27 and TRBJ1-2; D not resolved. The V gene lost 4 bases and the J gene lost 2 bases, with 14 bases spanning the gap. CDR3 size: 15 residues. Germline CDR1 reads MNHEY; CDR2 reads SMNVEV (reference sequence). The CDR3 protein is CASSSNRLFNYGYTF. In nucleotides, the CDR3 is TGTGCCAGCAGTTCCAACAGACTATTCAACTATGGCTACACCTTC.

In this sample, this clonotype turned up many times. The CDR3 reads CASSAGQGVTYEQYF. CDR3 sequence (DNA): TGTGCCAGTAGTGCGGGACAGGGGGTTACCTACGAGCAGTACTTC. The chain employs TRBV19 and TRBJ2-7; 11 nucleotides line up with TRBD1. Germline assignment: CDR1 LNHDA and CDR2 SQIVND (reference sequence). J gave up 2 bases and V 5 bases, and 5 bases lay outside the gene matches. This CDR3 spans 15 amino acids.

The V and J genes are TRBV19 and TRBJ2-1, with 8 bases fitting TRBD2. The V segment lost 4 bases and the J segment 2 bases; nucleotides outside the gene matches: 7. Germline lookup yields CDR1 LNHDA and CDR2 SQIVND (reference sequence). The CDR3 length is 16 residues. CDR3 nucleotide sequence: TGTGCCAGTAGTAGGGTAAGCGGGGGACCCTACAATGAGCAGTTCTTC. It encodes CASSRVSGGPYNEQFF.

The chain couples TRBV6-1 to TRBJ2-6; D is perhaps TRBD1 or TRBD2 (5 bases each). Trimming left V 2 bases short and J 0 bases short, with 20 bases between. The V gene's germline CDR1 is MNHNS and CDR2 SASEGT. CDR3 length equals 20 residues. CDR3 coding DNA: TGTGCCAGCAGTGAATTGGGGGACCTCTACTTGGACTCTGGGGCCAACGTCCTGACTTTC. Amino acid sequence: CASSELGDLYLDSGANVLTF.